This T cell receptor (beta chain) was identified during a study of T-cell reconstitution after alpha-beta-depleted transplantation in children. The CDR3 loop spans 17 amino acids. Germline V gene sequence: CDR1 MNHEY, CDR2 SVGAGI. V lost 2 bases and J lost 2; bases outside the gene matches: 7. As it was prepared, the TCRbeta library received unique molecular identifiers. TCRdb ran MiXCR on the PCR reads and lists one entry per CDR3 protein. Among over 200,000 distinct CDR3 sequences listed, roughly 9.1% were seen once. The chain has TRBV6-5 and TRBJ2-1; TRBD1 aligns across 9 bases. The sample here was PBMCs, mostly from graft donor cells, taken 360 days after TCRalphabeta/CD19-depleted stem cell transplant. The TCR sequence derives from a male patient between 2 and 9 years old who had a stem cell transplant for acute myeloid leukemia, so the T cells may come from the graft donor. CDR3 sequence (DNA): TGTGCCAGCAGTTACACCCTACAGGGGGCGGCCTACAATGAGCAGTTCTTC. It translates to CASSYTLQGAAYNEQFF.